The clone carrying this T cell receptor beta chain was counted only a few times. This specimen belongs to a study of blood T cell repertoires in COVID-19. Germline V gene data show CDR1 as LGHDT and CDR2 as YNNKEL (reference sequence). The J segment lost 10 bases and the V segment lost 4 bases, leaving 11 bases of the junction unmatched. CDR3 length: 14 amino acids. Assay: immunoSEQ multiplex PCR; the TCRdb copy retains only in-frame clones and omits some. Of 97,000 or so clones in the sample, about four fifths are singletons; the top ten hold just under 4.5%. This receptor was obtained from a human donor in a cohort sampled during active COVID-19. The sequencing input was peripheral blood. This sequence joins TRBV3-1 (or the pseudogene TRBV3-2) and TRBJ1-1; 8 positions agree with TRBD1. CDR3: CASSLSGGQGLAFF. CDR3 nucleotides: TGTGCCAGCAGCCTATCCGGTGGACAGGGACTAGCTTTCTTT.